The 5 T cell receptor beta chains below were found in one sample sequenced in a study of blood T cell repertoires in COVID-19. Sequencing was performed with immunoSEQ multiplex PCR; in TCRdb, only in-frame clones are kept and a portion is missing. The data hold 90,000 to 120,000 clones, with 65% to 90% observed a single time. Input material: PBMCs or T cells enriched from blood (not recorded which). These receptors all come from a woman between 50 and 59 years old who had recovered from COVID-19.

The chain recombines TRBV5-4 with TRBJ2-5; 12 bases align to TRBD2. This CDR3 is built from 16 residues. Germline trimming cut 4 bases from V and 5 bases from J; bases unmatched to any gene: 9. Germline V gene data show CDR1 as SGHNT and CDR2 as YYREEE (reference sequence). The CDR3 sequence: CASSGGLAGYVETQYF. CDR3 coding DNA: TGTGCCAGCAGCGGAGGACTAGCGGGATATGTGGAGACCCAGTACTTC.

This chain uses TRBV27 with TRBJ1-1, with 8 positions matching TRBD1. With 5 bases clipped from V and 4 bases from J, the junction kept 9 bases outside the gene matches. The CDR3 runs to 15 residues. In germline, CDR1 is MNHEY, CDR2 SMNVEV (reference sequence). The CDR3: CASSPRTGLFTEAFF. CDR3 sequence (DNA): TGTGCCAGCAGTCCCCGGACAGGGCTGTTCACTGAAGCTTTCTTT.

J is TRBJ2-2 and V is TRBV11-2, with D perhaps TRBD1 (5 bases). Per germline, CDR1 SGHAT and CDR2 FQNNGV. V lost 5 bases, J lost 6 bases, and 10 bases lay in between. The CDR3 is 13 residues long. CDR3 coding DNA: TGTGCCAGCAGCCTCCTGGGGCCCGGGGAGCTGTTTTTT. The encoded protein is CASSLLGPGELFF.

The chain uses TRBV5-6 and TRBJ2-4, with D perhaps TRBD1 (5 bases). The CDR3 runs to 12 residues. Trimming left V 5 bases short and J 9 bases short, with 12 bases between. CDR1 and CDR2 from the germline V gene are SGHDT and YYEEEE. CDR3 sequence: CASRRYQGIQYF. In nucleotides, the CDR3 is TGTGCCAGCAGAAGATACCAGGGCATTCAGTACTTC.

The CDR3 sequence: CASSLEAGPTGELFF. In DNA form, the CDR3 reads TGCGCCAGCAGCTTGGAAGCAGGTCCCACCGGGGAGCTGTTTTTT. V is TRBV5-1 and J is TRBJ2-2; D call uncertain. The CDR3 runs to 15 residues. The germline V and J ends were trimmed by 0 bases and 4 bases, with 10 bases remaining between them. CDR1 and CDR2 (germline): SGHRS, YFSETQ.